This T cell receptor beta chain was sequenced for a study of T cells in localized non-small cell lung cancer. General study results and limits: The greatest T cell clonality was found in uninvolved adjacent lung (higher than in tumor). Sequencing was restricted to one tumor region; therefore, heterogeneity remains possible. Adjacent lung had a median around 60 of the 100 largest tumor clones. Greater blood T cell density accompanied longer overall survival.

In its sample, this clone was seen a few times. Antigen specificity is unknown. Only in-frame clones appear in the TCRdb table, and some are missing; sequencing was by immunoSEQ multiplex PCR. The repertoire holds 65,000 to 80,000 clones, with approximately 84% as singletons. This CDR3 spans 15 amino acids. The germline V gene encodes CDR1 LNHDA and CDR2 SQIVND (reference sequence). With V trimmed by 5 bases and J by 2 bases, 7 bases remained unmatched. Sequencing used peripheral blood, obtained before any cancer treatment. This TCR was sampled from an older female donor with stage I lung adenocarcinoma. The chain combines TRBV19 with TRBJ2-7, with TRBD1 matching over 9 bases. In nucleotides, the CDR3 is TGTGCCAGTAGTTTATCCGGGACAGGGACCTACGAGCAGTACTTC. Translation: CASSLSGTGTYEQYF.